This entry lists 9 T cell receptor beta chains sequenced from one sample in a study of T-cell reconstitution after alpha-beta-depleted transplantation in children. TCRbeta library construction was performed incorporating unique molecular identifiers. Using its own MiXCR run on the PCR reads, TCRdb lists one record per CDR3 protein. The table records fewer than 350,000 distinct CDR3 sequences, 9.5% to 13% of them present only once. Source: peripheral blood, taken 180 days after TCRalphabeta/CD19-depleted stem cell transplant. The receptors were sampled from a male patient between 2 and 10 years old who had a stem cell transplant for chronic granulomatous disease, so the T cells may come from the graft donor.

At least ten counts were recorded for this clonotype. The chain couples TRBV3-1 to TRBJ1-5, with D unresolved. The CDR3 covers 15 residues. V shed 1 base and J shed 6 bases, with 13 bases lying between them. Germline V gene data show CDR1 as LGHDT and CDR2 as YNNKEL (reference sequence). The CDR3 bases are TGTGCCAGCAGCCAAGGAGACTGGTGGGCTCAGCCCCAGCATTTT. It encodes CASSQGDWWAQPQHF.

This clonotype showed up many times. The chain has TRBV29-1 and TRBJ2-5; 10 nucleotides match TRBD2. The length of the CDR3 is 15 residues. After removal of 0 bases from V and 2 bases from J, the junction contained 3 bases not matched to a gene. Germline V gene lookup returns CDR1 SQVTM and CDR2 ANQGSEA. CDR3 sequence reads: CSVEEAGGRQETQYF. CDR3 nucleotide sequence: TGCAGCGTTGAAGAAGCGGGGGGGAGACAAGAGACCCAGTACTTC. Together with reference TRBV29-1 and TRBJ2-5, the CDR3 gives the full variable domain: SAVISQKPSRDICQRGTSLTIQCQVDSQVTMMFWYRQQPGQSLTLIATANQGSEATYESGFVIDKFPISRPNLTFSTLTVSNMSPEDSSIYLCSVEEAGGRQETQYFGPGTRLLVL.

The rearrangement links TRBV6-1 to TRBJ2-5; perhaps TRBD1 as D (6 bases). V was clipped by 6 bases and J by 2 bases, with 13 bases between them. The CDR3 length is 14 residues. The germline V gene has CDR1 MNHNS and CDR2 SASEGT. For the CDR3, the DNA is TGTGCCAGCAGCGCAGGGGTAAGGCAAGAGACCCAGTACTTC. It encodes CASSAGVRQETQYF.

This clonotype was observed a few times. J is TRBJ2-1 and V is TRBV20-1, with TRBD2 identical over 12 bases. This CDR3 is built from 15 residues. Germline values: CDR1 DFQATT, CDR2 SNEGSKA (reference sequence). V trimming: 5 bases; J trimming: 3 bases; junction bases outside the gene matches: 5. CDR3 protein: CSASGLAGFYNEQFF. CDR3 sequence (DNA): TGCAGTGCTTCAGGACTAGCGGGGTTCTACAATGAGCAGTTCTTC.

Worth noting for this clonotype: Given a much more abundant clone one base away, this may be a read error. The chain links TRBV20-1 to TRBJ2-1; perhaps TRBD1 as D (5 bases). Germline CDR1 is DFQATT and CDR2 is SNEGSKA (reference sequence). The CDR3 spans 13 residues. Written as DNA, the CDR3 is TGCAGTGGCCTAACAGGCAGGGTCGATGAGCATTTCTTC. Translating gives CSGLTGRVDEHFF.

Only a few counts were recorded for this clonotype. The chain recombines TRBV18 with TRBJ2-1; TRBD2 is a possible D gene (6 bases). The ends were cut back, 8 bases at V and 1 base at J, with 12 bases in the middle. The CDR3 loop spans 14 amino acids. In germline, CDR1 is KGHSH, CDR2 LQKENI. CDR3 in amino acids: CASDGSLSYNEQFF. CDR3 sequence (DNA): TGTGCCAGCGACGGGAGCCTATCCTACAATGAGCAGTTCTTC.

This clonotype was detected many times. The gene calls are TRBV7-9 and TRBJ2-5; 11 positions match TRBD2. V lost 5 bases to trimming and J lost 4 bases; unmatched junction nucleotides: 3. CDR1 SEHNR and CDR2 FQNEAQ come from the germline V gene (reference sequence). This CDR3 has 14 amino acids. The CDR3 loop is CASSHGLAGETQYF. CDR3 nucleotide sequence: TGTGCCAGCAGCCATGGACTAGCGGGAGAGACCCAGTACTTC.

There are many counts of this clonotype. V usage is TRBV2 and J usage is TRBJ2-7, with D perhaps being TRBD1 or TRBD2 (5 bases each). The germline gives CDR1 SNHLY, CDR2 FYNNEI. This CDR3 is 15 amino acids long. Trimming took off 10 bases at V and 5 bases at J, with 24 bases between the two ends. CDR3 loop: CAMTPRGVGKNEQYF. CDR3 nucleotides: TGTGCCATGACCCCGAGGGGCGTCGGAAAGAACGAGCAGTACTTC.

On this clonotype itself: A much bigger clone sits one base away, suggesting this may be a read error. This chain uses TRBV10-3 with TRBJ2-2; D is uncertain. With 3 bases removed from V and 1 base from J, the gap between germline ends came to 15 bases. In germline, CDR1 is ENHRY, CDR2 SYGVKD. The CDR3 contains 17 residues. The CDR3 here is CAISDLANGLNTGELFF. DNA of the CDR3: TGTGCCATCAGTGATCTGGCTAACGGGTTGAACACCGGGGAGCTGTTTTTT.